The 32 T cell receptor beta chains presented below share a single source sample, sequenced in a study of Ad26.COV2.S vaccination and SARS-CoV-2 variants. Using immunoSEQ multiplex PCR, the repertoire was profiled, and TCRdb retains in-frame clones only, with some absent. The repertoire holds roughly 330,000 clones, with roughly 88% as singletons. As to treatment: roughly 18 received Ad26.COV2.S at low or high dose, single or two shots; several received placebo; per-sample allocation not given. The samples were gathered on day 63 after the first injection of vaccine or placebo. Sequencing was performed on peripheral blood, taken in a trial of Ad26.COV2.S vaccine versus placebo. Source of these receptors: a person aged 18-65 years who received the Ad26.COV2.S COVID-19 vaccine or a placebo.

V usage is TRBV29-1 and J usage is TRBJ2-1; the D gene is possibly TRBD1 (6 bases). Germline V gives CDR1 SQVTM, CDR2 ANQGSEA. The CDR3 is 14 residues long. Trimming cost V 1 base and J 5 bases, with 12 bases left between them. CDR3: CSVEGEQGNNEQFF. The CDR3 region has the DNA TGCAGCGTTGAAGGGGAACAGGGCAACAATGAGCAGTTCTTC.

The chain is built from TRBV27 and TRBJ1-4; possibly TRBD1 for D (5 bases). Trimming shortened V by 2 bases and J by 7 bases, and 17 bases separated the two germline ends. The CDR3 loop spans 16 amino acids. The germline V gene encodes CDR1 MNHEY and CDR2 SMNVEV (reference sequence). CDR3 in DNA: TGTGCCAGCAGTTTAGAGTCCCACCGGGACGGTGAAAAACTGTTTTTT. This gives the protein CASSLESHRDGEKLFF.

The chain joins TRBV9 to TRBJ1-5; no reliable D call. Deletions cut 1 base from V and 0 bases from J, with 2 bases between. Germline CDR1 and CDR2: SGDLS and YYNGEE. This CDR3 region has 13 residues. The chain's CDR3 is CASSVNSNQPQHF. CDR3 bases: TGTGCCAGCAGCGTAAATAGCAATCAGCCCCAGCATTTT.

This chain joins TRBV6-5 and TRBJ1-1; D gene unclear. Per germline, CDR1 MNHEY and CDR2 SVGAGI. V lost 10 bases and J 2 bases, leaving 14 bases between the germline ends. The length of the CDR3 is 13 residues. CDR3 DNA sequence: TGTGCCACCAACCGGGCCGATAACACTGAAGCTTTCTTT. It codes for CATNRADNTEAFF.

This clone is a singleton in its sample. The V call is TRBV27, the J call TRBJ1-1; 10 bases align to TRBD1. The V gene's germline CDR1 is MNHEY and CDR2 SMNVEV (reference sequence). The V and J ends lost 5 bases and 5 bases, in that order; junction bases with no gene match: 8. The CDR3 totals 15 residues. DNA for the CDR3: TGTGCCAGCAGTCCGACAGGGGGCATGCATACTGAAGCTTTCTTT. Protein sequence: CASSPTGGMHTEAFF.

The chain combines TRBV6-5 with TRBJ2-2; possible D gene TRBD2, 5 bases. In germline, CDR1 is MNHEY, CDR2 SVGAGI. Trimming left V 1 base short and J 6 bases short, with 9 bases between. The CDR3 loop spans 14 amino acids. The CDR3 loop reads CASSYFPLAGELFF. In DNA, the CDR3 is TGTGCCAGCAGTTACTTCCCACTAGCCGGGGAGCTGTTTTTT.

CDR3 sequence reads: CASSQLSPGIFYSPLHF. The CDR3 DNA follows: TGCGCCAGCAGCCAACTCTCCCCGGGAATCTTCTATTCACCCCTCCACTTT. The rearrangement uses TRBV4-1 and TRBJ1-6, with D uncertain. Trimming took 2 bases from V and 8 from J, leaving 19 bases between them. The germline V gene encodes CDR1 MGHRA and CDR2 YSYEKL. The CDR3 length is 17 residues.

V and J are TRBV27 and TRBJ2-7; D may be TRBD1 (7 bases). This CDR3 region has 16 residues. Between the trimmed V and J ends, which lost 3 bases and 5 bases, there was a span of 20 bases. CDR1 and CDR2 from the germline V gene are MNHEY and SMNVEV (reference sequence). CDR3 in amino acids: CASSFSAQGGWHEQYF. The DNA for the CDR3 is TGTGCCAGCAGTTTCTCGGCCCAGGGGGGTTGGCACGAGCAGTACTTC.

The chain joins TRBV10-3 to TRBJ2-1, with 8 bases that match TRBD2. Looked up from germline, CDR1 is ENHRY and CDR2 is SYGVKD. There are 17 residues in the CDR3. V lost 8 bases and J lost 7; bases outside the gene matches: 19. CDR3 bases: TGTGCCATCCAACCCGGGGGGGGGCGCAAACAAGCGAATGAGCAGTTCTTC. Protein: CAIQPGGGRKQANEQFF.

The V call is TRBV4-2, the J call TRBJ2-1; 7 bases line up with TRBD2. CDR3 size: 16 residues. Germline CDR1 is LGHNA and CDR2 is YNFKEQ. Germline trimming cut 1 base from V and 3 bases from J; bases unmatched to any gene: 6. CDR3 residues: CASSQGSGIIYNEQFF. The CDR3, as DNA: TGTGCCAGCAGCCAAGGGAGCGGGATAATCTACAATGAGCAGTTCTTC.

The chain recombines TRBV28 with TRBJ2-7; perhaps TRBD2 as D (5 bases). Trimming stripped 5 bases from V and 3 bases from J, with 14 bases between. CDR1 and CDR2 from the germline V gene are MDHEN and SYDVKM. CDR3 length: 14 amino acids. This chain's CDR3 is CASSTAERGYEQYV. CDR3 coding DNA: TGTGCCAGCAGTACCGCCGAACGGGGCTACGAGCAGTACGTC.

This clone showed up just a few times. This CDR3 reads CASSVDWQGGGYTF. In DNA form, the CDR3 reads TGTGCCAGCAGCGTAGACTGGCAGGGGGGTGGCTACACCTTC. The genes are TRBV9 and TRBJ1-2; 7 bases line up with TRBD1. Germline CDR1 SGDLS, CDR2 YYNGEE. The CDR3 contains 14 residues. Losses at the gene ends were 0 bases for V and 7 bases for J; bases not matched to a gene: 6.

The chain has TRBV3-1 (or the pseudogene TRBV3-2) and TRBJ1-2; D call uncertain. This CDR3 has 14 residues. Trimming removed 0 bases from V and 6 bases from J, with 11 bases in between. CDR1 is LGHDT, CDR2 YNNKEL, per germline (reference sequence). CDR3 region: CASSQEAGSDGYTF. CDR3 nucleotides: TGTGCCAGCAGCCAAGAAGCAGGTTCAGATGGCTACACCTTC.

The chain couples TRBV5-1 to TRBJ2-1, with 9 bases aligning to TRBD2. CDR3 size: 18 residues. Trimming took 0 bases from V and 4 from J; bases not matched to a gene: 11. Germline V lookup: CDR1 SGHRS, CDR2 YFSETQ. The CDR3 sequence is CASSLARVAGVGYNEQFF. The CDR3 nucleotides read TGCGCCAGCAGCTTGGCCCGGGTAGCGGGAGTGGGTTACAATGAGCAGTTCTTC.

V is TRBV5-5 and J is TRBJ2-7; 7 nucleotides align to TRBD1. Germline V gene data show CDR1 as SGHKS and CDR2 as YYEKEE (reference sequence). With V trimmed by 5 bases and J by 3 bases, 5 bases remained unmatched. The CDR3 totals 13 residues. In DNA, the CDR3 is TGTGCCAGCAGGTACGGGACAGACTACGAGCAGTACTTC. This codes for CASRYGTDYEQYF.

CDR3 protein: CAWTRDSNQPQHF. CDR3 DNA sequence: TGTGCCTGGACCAGGGACAGCAATCAGCCCCAGCATTTT. The chain links TRBV30 to TRBJ1-5; D is perhaps TRBD1 (5 bases). Per the germline V gene, CDR1 is GTSNPN and CDR2 is SVGIG (reference sequence). CDR3 length: 13 residues. Between the trimmed V and J ends, which lost 4 bases and 1 base, there was a span of 8 bases.

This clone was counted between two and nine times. CDR3 DNA sequence: TGCAGCGTTCAATCAGCTAACTATGGCTACACCTTC. The encoded protein is CSVQSANYGYTF. The chain uses TRBV29-1 and TRBJ1-2; no clear D gene. CDR1 SQVTM and CDR2 ANQGSEA come from the germline V gene. Trimming shortened V by 5 bases and J by 0 bases, and 7 bases separated the two germline ends. CDR3 length: 12 amino acids.

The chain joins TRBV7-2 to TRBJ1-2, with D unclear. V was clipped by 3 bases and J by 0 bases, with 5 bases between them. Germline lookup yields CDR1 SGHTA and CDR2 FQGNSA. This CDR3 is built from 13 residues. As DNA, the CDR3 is TGTGCCAGCAGCTTCCCGGCTAACTATGGCTACACCTTC. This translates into CASSFPANYGYTF.

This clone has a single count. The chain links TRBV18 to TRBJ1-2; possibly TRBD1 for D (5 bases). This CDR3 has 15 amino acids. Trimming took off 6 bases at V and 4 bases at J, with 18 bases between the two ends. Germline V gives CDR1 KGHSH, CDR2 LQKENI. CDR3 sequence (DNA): TGTGCCAGCTCGCGGGGCTCCGAAAGTAGCTATGGCTACACCTTC. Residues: CASSRGSESSYGYTF. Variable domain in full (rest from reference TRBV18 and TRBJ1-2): NAGVMQNPRHLVRRRGQEARLRCSPMKGHSHVYWYRQLPEEGLKFMVYLQKENIIDESGMPKERFSAEFPKEGPSILRIQQVVRGDSAAYFCASSRGSESSYGYTFGSGTRLTVV.

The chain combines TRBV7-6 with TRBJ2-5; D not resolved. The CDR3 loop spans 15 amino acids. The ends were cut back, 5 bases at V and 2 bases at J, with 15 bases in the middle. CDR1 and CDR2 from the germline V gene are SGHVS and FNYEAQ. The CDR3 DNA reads TGTGCCAGCAGCCAATTGATAGGAGAGCAAGAGACCCAGTACTTC. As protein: CASSQLIGEQETQYF. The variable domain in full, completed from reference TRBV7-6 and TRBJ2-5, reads GAGVSQSPRYKVTKRGQDVALRCDPISGHVSLYWYRQALGQGPEFLTYFNYEAQQDKSGLPNDRFSAERPEGSISTLTIQRTEQRDSAMYRCASSQLIGEQETQYFGPGTRLLVL.

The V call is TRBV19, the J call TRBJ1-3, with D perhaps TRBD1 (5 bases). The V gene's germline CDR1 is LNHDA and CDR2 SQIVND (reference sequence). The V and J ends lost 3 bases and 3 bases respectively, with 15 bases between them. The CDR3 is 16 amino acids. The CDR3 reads CASSIFSQGGGNTIYF. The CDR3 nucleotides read TGTGCCAGTAGTATCTTCTCCCAGGGAGGTGGAAACACCATATATTTT.

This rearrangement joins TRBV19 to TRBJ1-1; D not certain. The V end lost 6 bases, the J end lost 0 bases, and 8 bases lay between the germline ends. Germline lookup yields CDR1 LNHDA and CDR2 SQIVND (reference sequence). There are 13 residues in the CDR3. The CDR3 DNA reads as TGTGCCAGTAGGACAACTATGAACACTGAAGCTTTCTTT. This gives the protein CASRTTMNTEAFF.

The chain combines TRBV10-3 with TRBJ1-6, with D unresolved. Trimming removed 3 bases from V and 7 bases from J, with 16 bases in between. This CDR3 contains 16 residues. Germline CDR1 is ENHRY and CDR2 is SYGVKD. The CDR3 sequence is CAISDAPEGKNSPLHF. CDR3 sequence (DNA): TGTGCCATCAGTGACGCCCCCGAGGGAAAGAATTCACCCCTCCACTTT.

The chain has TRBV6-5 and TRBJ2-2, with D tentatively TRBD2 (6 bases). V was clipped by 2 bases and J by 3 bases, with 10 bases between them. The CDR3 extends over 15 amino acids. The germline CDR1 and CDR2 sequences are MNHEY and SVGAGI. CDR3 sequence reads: CASSYGGTYTGELFF. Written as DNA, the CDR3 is TGTGCCAGCAGTTACGGGGGGACTTACACCGGGGAGCTGTTTTTT.

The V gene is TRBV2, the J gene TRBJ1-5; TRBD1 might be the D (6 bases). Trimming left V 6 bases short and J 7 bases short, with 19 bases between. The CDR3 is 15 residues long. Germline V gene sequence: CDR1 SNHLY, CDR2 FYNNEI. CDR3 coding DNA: TGTGCCAGCAGCCCTATGACAGGAGGGGCGCAGCCCCAGCATTTT. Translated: CASSPMTGGAQPQHF.

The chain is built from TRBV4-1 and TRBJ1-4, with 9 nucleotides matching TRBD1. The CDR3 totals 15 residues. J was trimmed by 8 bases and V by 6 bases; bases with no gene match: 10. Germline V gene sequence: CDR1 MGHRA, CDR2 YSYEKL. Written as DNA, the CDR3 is TGCGCCAGCAGAGATACAGGGGGCGCGCGGGAAAAACTGTTTTTT. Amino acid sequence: CASRDTGGAREKLFF.

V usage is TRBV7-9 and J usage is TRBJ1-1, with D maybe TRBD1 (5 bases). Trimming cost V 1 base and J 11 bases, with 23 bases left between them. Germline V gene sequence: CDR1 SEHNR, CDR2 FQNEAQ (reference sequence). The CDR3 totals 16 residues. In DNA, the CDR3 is TGTGCCAGCAGCTTAGGGGACTCGGGCAGGTGGGTCGGGGCTTTCTTT. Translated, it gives CASSLGDSGRWVGAFF.

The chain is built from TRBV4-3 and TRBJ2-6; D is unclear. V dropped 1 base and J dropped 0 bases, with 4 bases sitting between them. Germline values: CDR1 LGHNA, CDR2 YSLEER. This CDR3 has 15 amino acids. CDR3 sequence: CASSQVSSGANVLTF. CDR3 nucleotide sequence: TGCGCCAGCAGCCAAGTTAGCTCTGGGGCCAACGTCCTGACTTTC.

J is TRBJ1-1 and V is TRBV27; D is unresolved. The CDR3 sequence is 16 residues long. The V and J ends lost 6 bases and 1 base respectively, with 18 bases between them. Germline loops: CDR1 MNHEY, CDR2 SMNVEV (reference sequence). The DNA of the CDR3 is TGTGCCAGCAGCCGAATCCCGAAAAGGAGGAACACTGAAGCTTTCTTT. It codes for CASSRIPKRRNTEAFF.

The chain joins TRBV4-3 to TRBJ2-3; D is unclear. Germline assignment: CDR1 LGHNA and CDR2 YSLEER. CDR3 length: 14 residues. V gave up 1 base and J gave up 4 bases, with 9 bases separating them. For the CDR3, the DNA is TGCGCCAGCAGCCAAGTGTTAACTCCAGATACGCAGTATTTT. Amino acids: CASSQVLTPDTQYF.

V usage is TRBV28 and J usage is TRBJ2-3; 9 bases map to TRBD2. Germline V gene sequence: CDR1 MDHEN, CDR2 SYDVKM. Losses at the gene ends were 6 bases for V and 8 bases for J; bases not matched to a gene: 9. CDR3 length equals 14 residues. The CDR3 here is CASSLTSGLATQYF. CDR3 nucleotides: TGTGCCAGCAGCCTTACTAGCGGGTTGGCTACGCAGTATTTT.

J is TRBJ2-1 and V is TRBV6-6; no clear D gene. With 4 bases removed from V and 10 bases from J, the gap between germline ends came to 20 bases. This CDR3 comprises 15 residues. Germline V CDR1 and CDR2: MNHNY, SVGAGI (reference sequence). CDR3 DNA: TGTGCCAGCAGTTCACTCACGCGGCCTGCGTGGGAGCAGTTCTTC. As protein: CASSSLTRPAWEQFF.